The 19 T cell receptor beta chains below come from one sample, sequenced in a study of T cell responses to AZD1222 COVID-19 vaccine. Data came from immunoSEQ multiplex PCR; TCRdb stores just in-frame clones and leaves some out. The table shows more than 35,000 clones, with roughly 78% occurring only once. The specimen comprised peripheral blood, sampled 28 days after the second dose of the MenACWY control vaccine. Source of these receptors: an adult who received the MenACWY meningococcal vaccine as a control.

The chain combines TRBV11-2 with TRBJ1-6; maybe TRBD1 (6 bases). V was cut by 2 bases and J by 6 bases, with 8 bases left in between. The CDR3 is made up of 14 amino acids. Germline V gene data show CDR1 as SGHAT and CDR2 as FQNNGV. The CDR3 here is CASSLTGSNSPLHF. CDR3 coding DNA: TGTGCCAGCAGCTTAACAGGGTCTAATTCACCCCTCCACTTT.

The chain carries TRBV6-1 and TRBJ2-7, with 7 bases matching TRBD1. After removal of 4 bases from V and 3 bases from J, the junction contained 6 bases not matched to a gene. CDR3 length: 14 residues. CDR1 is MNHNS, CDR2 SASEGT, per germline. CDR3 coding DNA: TGTGCCAGCAGTGTAGGGACAGTCTACTACGAGCAGTACGTC. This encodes CASSVGTVYYEQYV.

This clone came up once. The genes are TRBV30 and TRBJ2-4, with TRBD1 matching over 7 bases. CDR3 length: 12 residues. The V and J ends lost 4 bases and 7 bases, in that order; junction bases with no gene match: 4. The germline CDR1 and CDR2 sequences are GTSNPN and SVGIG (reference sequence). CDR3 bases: TGTGCCTGGAAAGGGACAGTTAACATTCAGTACTTC. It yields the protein CAWKGTVNIQYF.

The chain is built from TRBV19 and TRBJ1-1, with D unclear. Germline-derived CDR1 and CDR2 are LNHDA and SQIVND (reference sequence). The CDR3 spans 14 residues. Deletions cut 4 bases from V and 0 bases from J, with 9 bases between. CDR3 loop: CASSSVGMNTEAFF. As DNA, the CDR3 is TGTGCCAGTAGTAGTGTCGGAATGAACACTGAAGCTTTCTTT.

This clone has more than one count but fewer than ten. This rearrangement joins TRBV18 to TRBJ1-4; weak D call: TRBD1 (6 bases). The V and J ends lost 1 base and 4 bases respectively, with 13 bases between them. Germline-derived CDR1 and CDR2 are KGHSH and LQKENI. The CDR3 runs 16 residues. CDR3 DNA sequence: TGTGCCAGCTCACCACGCTTACAGGGAGGTAATGAAAAACTGTTTTTT. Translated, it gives CASSPRLQGGNEKLFF. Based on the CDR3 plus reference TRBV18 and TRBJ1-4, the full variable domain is NAGVMQNPRHLVRRRGQEARLRCSPMKGHSHVYWYRQLPEEGLKFMVYLQKENIIDESGMPKERFSAEFPKEGPSILRIQQVVRGDSAAYFCASSPRLQGGNEKLFFGSGTQLSVL.

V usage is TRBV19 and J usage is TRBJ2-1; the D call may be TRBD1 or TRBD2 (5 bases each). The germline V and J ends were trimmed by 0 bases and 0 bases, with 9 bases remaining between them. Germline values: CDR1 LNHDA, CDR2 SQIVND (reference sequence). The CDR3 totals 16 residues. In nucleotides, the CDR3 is TGTGCCAGTAGTATAGATTGGGGGAGCTCCTACAATGAGCAGTTCTTC. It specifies CASSIDWGSSYNEQFF.

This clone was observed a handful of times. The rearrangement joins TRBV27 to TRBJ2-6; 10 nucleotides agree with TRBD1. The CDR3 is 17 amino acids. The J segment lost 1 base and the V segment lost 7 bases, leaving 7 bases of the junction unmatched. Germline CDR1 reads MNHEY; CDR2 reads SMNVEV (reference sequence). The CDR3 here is CASKSGTGVSGANVLTF. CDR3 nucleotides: TGTGCCAGCAAATCCGGGACAGGGGTGTCTGGGGCCAACGTCCTGACTTTC.

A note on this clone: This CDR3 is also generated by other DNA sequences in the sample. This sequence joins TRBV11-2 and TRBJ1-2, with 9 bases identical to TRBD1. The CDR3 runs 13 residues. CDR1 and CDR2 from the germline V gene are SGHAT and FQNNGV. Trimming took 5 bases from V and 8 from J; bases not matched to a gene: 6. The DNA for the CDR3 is TGTGCCAGCAGCCTACAGGGGGCAGGCGGCTACACCTTC. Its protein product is CASSLQGAGGYTF.

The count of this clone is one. The CDR3 spells CAWSWDSPNTEAFF. CDR3 coding DNA: TGTGCCTGGAGTTGGGACAGTCCGAACACTGAAGCTTTCTTT. The chain has TRBV30 and TRBJ1-1, with TRBD1 matching 7 bases. CDR3 length: 14 residues. CDR1 is GTSNPN, CDR2 SVGIG, per germline (reference sequence). Losses at the gene ends were 2 bases for V and 1 base for J; bases not matched to a gene: 4.

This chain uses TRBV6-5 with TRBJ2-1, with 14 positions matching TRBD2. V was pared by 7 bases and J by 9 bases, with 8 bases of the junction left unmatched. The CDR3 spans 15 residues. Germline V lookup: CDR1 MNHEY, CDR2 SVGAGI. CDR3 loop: CASTKGTSGSIEQFF. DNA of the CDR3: TGTGCCAGCACCAAGGGGACTAGCGGGAGTATTGAGCAGTTCTTC.

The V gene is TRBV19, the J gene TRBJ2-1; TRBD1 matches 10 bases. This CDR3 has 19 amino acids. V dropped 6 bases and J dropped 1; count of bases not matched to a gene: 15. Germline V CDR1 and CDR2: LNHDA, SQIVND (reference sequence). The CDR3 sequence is CASSDRDRGGQKSYNEQFF. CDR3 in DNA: TGTGCCAGTAGCGACCGGGACAGGGGAGGTCAGAAGTCCTACAATGAGCAGTTCTTC.

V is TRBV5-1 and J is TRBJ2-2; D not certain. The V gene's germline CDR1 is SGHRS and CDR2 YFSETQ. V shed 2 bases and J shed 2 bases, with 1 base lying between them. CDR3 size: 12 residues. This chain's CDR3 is CASSLNTGELFF. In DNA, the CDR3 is TGCGCCAGCAGCTTAAACACCGGGGAGCTGTTTTTT.

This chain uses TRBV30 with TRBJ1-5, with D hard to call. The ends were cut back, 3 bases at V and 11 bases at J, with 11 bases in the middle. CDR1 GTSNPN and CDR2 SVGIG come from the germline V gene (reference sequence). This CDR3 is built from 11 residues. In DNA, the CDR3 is TGTGCCTGGAGCGGTGGTCGGGCCCAGCATTTT. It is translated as CAWSGGRAQHF.

The CDR3 loop reads CASSQQIDGSTEAFF. The CDR3 coding sequence is TGTGCCAGCAGCCAGCAGATCGACGGGAGCACTGAAGCTTTCTTT. This chain uses TRBV7-8 with TRBJ1-1; D remains unclear. V was clipped by 5 bases and J by 4 bases, with 17 bases between them. This CDR3 comprises 15 residues. The germline CDR1 and CDR2 sequences are SGHVS and FQNEAQ.

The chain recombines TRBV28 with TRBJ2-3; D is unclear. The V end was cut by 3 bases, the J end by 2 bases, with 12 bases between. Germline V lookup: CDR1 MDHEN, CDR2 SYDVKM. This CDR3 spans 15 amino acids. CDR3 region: CASSFPAGPTDTQYF. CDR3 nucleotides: TGTGCCAGCAGTTTCCCCGCCGGGCCCACAGATACGCAGTATTTT.

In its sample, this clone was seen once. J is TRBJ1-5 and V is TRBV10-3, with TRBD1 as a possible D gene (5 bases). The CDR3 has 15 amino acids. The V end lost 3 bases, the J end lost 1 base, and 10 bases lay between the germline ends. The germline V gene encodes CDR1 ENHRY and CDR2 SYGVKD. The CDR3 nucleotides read TGTGCCATCAGTGATGGACACCGAAGCAATCAGCCCCAGCATTTT. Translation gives CAISDGHRSNQPQHF.

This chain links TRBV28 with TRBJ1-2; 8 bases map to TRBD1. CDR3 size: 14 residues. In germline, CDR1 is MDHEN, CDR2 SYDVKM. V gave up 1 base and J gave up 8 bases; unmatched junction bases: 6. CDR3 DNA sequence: TGTGCCAGCAGTTTATCCTCAGCAGGGGGCGGCTACACCTTC. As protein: CASSLSSAGGGYTF.

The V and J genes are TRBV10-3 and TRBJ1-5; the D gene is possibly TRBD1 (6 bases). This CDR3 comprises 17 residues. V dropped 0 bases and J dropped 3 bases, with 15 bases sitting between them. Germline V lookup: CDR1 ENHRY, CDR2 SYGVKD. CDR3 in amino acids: CAISESSGAGANQPQHF. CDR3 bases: TGTGCCATCAGTGAGTCGTCCGGGGCAGGGGCCAATCAGCCCCAGCATTTT.

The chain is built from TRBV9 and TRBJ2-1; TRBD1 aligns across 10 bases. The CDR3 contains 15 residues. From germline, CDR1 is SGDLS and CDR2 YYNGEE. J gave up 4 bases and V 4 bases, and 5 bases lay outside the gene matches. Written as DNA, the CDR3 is TGTGCCAGCAGCTGGGGGGACAGGGGTTACAATGAGCAGTTCTTC. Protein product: CASSWGDRGYNEQFF. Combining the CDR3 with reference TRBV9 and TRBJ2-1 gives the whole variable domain DSGVTQTPKHLITATGQRVTLRCSPRSGDLSVYWYQQSLDQGLQFLIQYYNGEERAKGNILERFSAQQFPDLHSELNLSSLELGDSALYFCASSWGDRGYNEQFFGPGTRLTVL.